The T cell receptor beta chain described here comes from a study of T cell responses to AZD1222 COVID-19 vaccine. The CDR3 contains 15 residues. J lost 6 bases, V lost 3 bases, and 3 bases had no gene match. Germline CDR1 and CDR2: LNHDA and SQIVND (reference sequence). Sequencing used immunoSEQ multiplex PCR; TCRdb keeps in-frame clones, though not all of them. Among 96,000 or so clones, 85% to 90% were seen once, and the ten largest hold roughly 24%. The TCR sequence derives from an adult in good health. Sample: peripheral blood, taken on day 0 of AZD1222 vaccination. The chain links TRBV19 to TRBJ2-2; TRBD1 matches at 11 bases. CDR3 amino acids: CASSIGTGGAGELFF. CDR3 DNA sequence: TGTGCCAGTAGTATTGGGACAGGGGGTGCCGGGGAGCTGTTTTTT.